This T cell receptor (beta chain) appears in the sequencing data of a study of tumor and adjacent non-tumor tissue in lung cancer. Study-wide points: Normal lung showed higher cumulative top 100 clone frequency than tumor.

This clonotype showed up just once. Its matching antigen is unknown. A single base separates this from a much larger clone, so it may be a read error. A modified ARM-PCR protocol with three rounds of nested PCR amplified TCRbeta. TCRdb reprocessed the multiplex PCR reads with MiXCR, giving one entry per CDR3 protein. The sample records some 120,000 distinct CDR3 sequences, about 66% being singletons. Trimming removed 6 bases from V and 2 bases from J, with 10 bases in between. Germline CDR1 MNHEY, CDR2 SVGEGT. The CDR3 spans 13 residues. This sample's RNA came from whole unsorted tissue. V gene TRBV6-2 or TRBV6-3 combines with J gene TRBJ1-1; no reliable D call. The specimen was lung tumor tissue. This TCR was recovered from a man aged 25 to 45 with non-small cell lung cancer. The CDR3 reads CASRTGSNTEAFF. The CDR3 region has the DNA TGTGCCAGCAGAACCGGCAGTAACACTGAAGCTTTCTTT.